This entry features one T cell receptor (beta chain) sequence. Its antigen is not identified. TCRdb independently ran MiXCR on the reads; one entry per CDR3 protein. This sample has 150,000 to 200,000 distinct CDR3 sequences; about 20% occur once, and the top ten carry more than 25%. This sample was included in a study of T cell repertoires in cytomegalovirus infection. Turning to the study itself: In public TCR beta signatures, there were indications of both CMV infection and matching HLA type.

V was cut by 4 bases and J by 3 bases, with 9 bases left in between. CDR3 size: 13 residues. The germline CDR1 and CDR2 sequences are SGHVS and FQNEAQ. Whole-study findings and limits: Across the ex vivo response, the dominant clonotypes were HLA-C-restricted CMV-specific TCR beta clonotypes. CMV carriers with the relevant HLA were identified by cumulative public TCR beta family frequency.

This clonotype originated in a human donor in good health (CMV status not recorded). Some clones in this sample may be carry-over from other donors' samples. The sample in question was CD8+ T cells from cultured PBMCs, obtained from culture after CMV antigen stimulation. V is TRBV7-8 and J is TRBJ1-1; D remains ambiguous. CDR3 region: CASSSREHTEAFF. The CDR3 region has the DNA TGTGCCAGCAGCTCCCGGGAGCACACTGAAGCTTTCTTT.